The 29 T cell receptor beta chains listed next were all sequenced from one sample in a study of early T cells in non-severe SARS-CoV-2 infection. TCRdb passed the 5' RACE reads through MiXCR, listing each CDR3 protein once. The sample carries 55,000 to 65,000 distinct CDR3 sequences, over 13% recorded once. The sequencing here drew on whole blood, taken at baseline. These receptors came from an adult who was a healthcare worker with PCR-confirmed SARS-CoV-2 infection or an uninfected control (not recorded which).

The chain carries TRBV28 and TRBJ2-1; 8 bases agree with TRBD1. CDR1 and CDR2 from the germline V gene are MDHEN and SYDVKM. The CDR3 is 12 amino acids. V trimming: 8 bases; J trimming: 13 bases; junction bases outside the gene matches: 10. The CDR3 sequence is CASGEQGAVQFF. The CDR3 region has the DNA TGTGCCAGCGGTGAGCAGGGGGCAGTCCAGTTCTTC.

The gene calls are TRBV20-1 and TRBJ2-2; TRBD2 matches 10 bases. Germline V CDR1 and CDR2: DFQATT, SNEGSKA (reference sequence). The CDR3 contains 16 residues. Trimming cost V 3 bases and J 2 bases; bases outside gene matches: 6. The chain's CDR3 is CSARVWTSGNTGELFF. CDR3 coding DNA: TGCAGTGCTAGGGTCTGGACTAGCGGTAACACCGGGGAGCTGTTTTTT.

This clonotype was picked up many times. The chain has TRBV5-1 and TRBJ2-1; 12 nucleotides line up with TRBD2. The CDR3 consists of 16 residues. V gave up 4 bases and J gave up 3 bases; unmatched junction bases: 5. CDR1 and CDR2 (germline): SGHRS, YFSETQ. The DNA for the CDR3 is TGCGCCAGCAGCCTAGGACTAGCGGGGATCTACAATGAGCAGTTCTTC. This sequence encodes CASSLGLAGIYNEQFF.

The chain has TRBV14 and TRBJ1-1, with D hard to call. CDR1 and CDR2 (germline): SGHDN, FVKESK. V gave up 0 bases and J gave up 9 bases, with 14 bases separating them. The length of the CDR3 is 14 residues. The CDR3 spells CASSQDSRRFKAFF. CDR3 sequence (DNA): TGTGCCAGCAGCCAAGATTCCAGACGCTTCAAAGCTTTCTTT.

The chain links TRBV6-1 to TRBJ2-7, with D possibly matching TRBD2 (6 bases). V lost 6 bases and J 4 bases, leaving 7 bases between the germline ends. Germline V lookup: CDR1 MNHNS, CDR2 SASEGT. This CDR3 spans 11 amino acids. CDR3: CASRAGYEQYF. In nucleotides, the CDR3 is TGTGCCAGCAGAGCGGGTTACGAGCAGTACTTC.

Only a few counts were recorded for this clonotype. The chain joins TRBV3-1 to TRBJ2-6, with 8 bases that match TRBD1. The CDR3 length is 18 residues. J lost 3 bases, V lost 6 bases, and 13 bases had no gene match. CDR1 and CDR2 from the germline V gene are LGHDT and YNNKEL (reference sequence). The CDR3 DNA reads TGTGCCAGCAGGGATCAACAGGGGGTTTTGCGTGGGGCCAACGTCCTGACTTTC. Its translation is CASRDQQGVLRGANVLTF.

This clonotype was counted a few times. This chain connects TRBV2 to TRBJ2-3; 7 bases are shared with TRBD2. CDR3 length: 14 residues. The V gene end was trimmed by 8 bases and the J gene end by 6 bases; junction bases not matched to a gene: 11. Germline CDR1 and CDR2: SNHLY and FYNNEI. The CDR3 protein is CASRPRRGGDTQYF. CDR3 coding DNA: TGTGCCAGCCGCCCGAGGCGGGGAGGGGATACGCAGTATTTT.

The chain links TRBV12-3 or TRBV12-4 to TRBJ2-1; the D call may be TRBD1 or TRBD2 (6 bases each). The germline V and J ends were trimmed by 6 bases and 6 bases, with 12 bases remaining between them. The length of the CDR3 is 13 residues. For the CDR3, the DNA is TGTGCCAGCAGCCAGGGGACTGCCAATGAGCAGTTCTTC. This translates into CASSQGTANEQFF.

The genes are TRBV27 and TRBJ2-7; 7 bases line up with TRBD1. Unmatched junction bases numbered 2, after V lost 4 bases and J lost 2 bases. This CDR3 has 13 residues. Germline loops: CDR1 MNHEY, CDR2 SMNVEV (reference sequence). DNA for the CDR3: TGTGCCAGCAGTTGGGACAGTACCTACGAGCAGTACTTC. Residues: CASSWDSTYEQYF.

The table lists this clonotype with many counts. The chain carries TRBV12-5 and TRBJ1-5; TRBD1 aligns across 8 bases. Germline CDR1 and CDR2: LGHNT and FRNRAP. The CDR3 runs to 15 residues. V trimming: 6 bases; J trimming: 3 bases; junction bases outside the gene matches: 7. As DNA, the CDR3 is TGTGCTAGTGGGGCCGGGACAGGTGCCAATCAGCCCCAGCATTTT. As protein: CASGAGTGANQPQHF.

V usage is TRBV5-1 and J usage is TRBJ2-3; D is ambiguous. Germline CDR1 is SGHRS and CDR2 is YFSETQ. The ends were cut back, 5 bases at V and 12 bases at J, with 13 bases in the middle. CDR3 length: 11 amino acids. The CDR3 reads CASSQDGIQYF. CDR3 nucleotides: TGCGCCAGCAGTCAGGACGGCATTCAGTATTTT.

This clonotype was seen more than once but under ten times. An end of the junction does not agree with germline; a read error may underlie this. This chain joins TRBV3-1 and TRBJ1-1; D remains unclear. The CDR3 loop spans 13 amino acids. The germline gives CDR1 LGHDT, CDR2 YNNKEL (reference sequence). The CDR3 reads CASSQPSTLAWAF. Here the CDR3 DNA reads TGTGCCAGCAGCCAACCGTCCACCCTCGCCTGGGCCTTT.

In its sample, this clonotype is medium-sized. The gene calls are TRBV7-3 and TRBJ2-1; D is uncertain. Trimming took off 6 bases at V and 3 bases at J, with 12 bases between the two ends. The CDR3 totals 14 residues. CDR1 SGHTA and CDR2 FQGTGA come from the germline V gene. The CDR3 spells CASSRSRDYNEQFF. In DNA form, the CDR3 reads TGTGCCAGCAGTCGTTCTAGGGACTACAATGAGCAGTTCTTC.

Ten or more counts support this clonotype. The genes are TRBV9 and TRBJ1-1, with D perhaps TRBD1 (5 bases). Germline values: CDR1 SGDLS, CDR2 YYNGEE. Trimming pared 3 bases from V and 4 bases from J, leaving 13 bases between. This CDR3 contains 14 residues. CDR3 in amino acids: CASSGGAGFTEAFF. The CDR3 DNA is TGTGCCAGCAGCGGAGGGGCAGGGTTCACTGAAGCTTTCTTT.

The rearrangement links TRBV4-2 to TRBJ2-7; D may be TRBD2 (6 bases). Germline CDR1 LGHNA, CDR2 YNFKEQ. V dropped 0 bases and J dropped 6 bases, with 12 bases sitting between them. The CDR3 has 14 amino acids. The CDR3 here is CASSQDGSSSEQYF. CDR3 coding DNA: TGTGCCAGCAGCCAAGACGGGAGCTCTTCCGAGCAGTACTTC.

This clonotype was counted at least ten times. The chain is built from TRBV10-3 and TRBJ2-7, with unresolved D. V gave up 4 bases and J gave up 2 bases, with 12 bases separating them. This CDR3 is 14 amino acids long. The germline CDR1 and CDR2 sequences are ENHRY and SYGVKD. The chain's CDR3 is CAISVEDWAYEQYF. CDR3 nucleotide sequence: TGTGCCATCAGTGTGGAAGACTGGGCCTACGAGCAGTACTTC.

The chain links TRBV27 to TRBJ2-3; D gene unclear. CDR3 size: 12 residues. V was pared by 6 bases and J by 4 bases, with 8 bases between. CDR1 and CDR2 (germline): MNHEY, SMNVEV (reference sequence). The CDR3 spells CASSPRSDTQYF. The CDR3 bases are TGTGCCAGCAGCCCCCGTTCAGATACGCAGTATTTT.

The rearrangement uses TRBV5-6 and TRBJ1-2; D is ambiguous. Trimming took 4 bases from V and 6 from J, leaving 7 bases between them. Per germline, CDR1 SGHDT and CDR2 YYEEEE. The CDR3 has 11 residues. The CDR3 loop reads CASSPGDGYTF. In DNA, the CDR3 is TGTGCCAGCAGCCCAGGTGATGGCTACACCTTC. Drawing the rest from reference TRBV5-6 and TRBJ1-2, the complete variable domain is DAGVTQSPTHLIKTRGQQVTLRCSPKSGHDTVSWYQQALGQGPQFIFQYYEEEERQRGNFPDRFSGHQFPNYSSELNVNALLLGDSALYLCASSPGDGYTFGSGTRLTVV.

This clonotype has more than one count but fewer than ten. This chain joins TRBV20-1 and TRBJ2-7; TRBD2 is a possible D gene (6 bases). Looked up from germline, CDR1 is DFQATT and CDR2 is SNEGSKA (reference sequence). The CDR3 covers 13 residues. Deletions cut 6 bases from V and 0 bases from J, with 12 bases between. Here the CDR3 reads CSAGPGDSYEQYF. The CDR3 nucleotides read TGCAGTGCGGGACCGGGGGACTCCTACGAGCAGTACTTC.

The rearrangement links TRBV2 to TRBJ1-3, with D tentatively TRBD1 (5 bases). CDR3 length equals 16 residues. Germline V gene sequence: CDR1 SNHLY, CDR2 FYNNEI. The V gene lost 5 bases and the J gene lost 5 bases, with 19 bases spanning the gap. The CDR3 protein is CASSRSSGTSRNTIYF. Here the CDR3 DNA reads TGTGCCAGCAGTAGATCGTCCGGGACGTCTAGAAACACCATATATTTT.

This CDR3 is CASSLAGAGKTQYF. The CDR3 DNA reads TGTGCCAGCAGCCTAGCGGGAGCGGGGAAGACCCAGTACTTC. The chain couples TRBV25-1 to TRBJ2-5; 10 nucleotides match TRBD2. CDR3 length: 14 residues. V dropped 6 bases and J dropped 6; count of bases not matched to a gene: 7. CDR1 is MGHDK, CDR2 SYGVNS, per germline. The full variable domain, rest sourced from reference TRBV25-1 and TRBJ2-5, is EADIYQTPRYLVIGTGKKITLECSQTMGHDKMYWYQQDPGMELHLIHYSYGVNSTEKGDLSSESTVSRIRTEHFPLTLESARPSHTSQYLCASSLAGAGKTQYFGPGTRLLVL.

Only a few counts were recorded for this clonotype. The genes are TRBV7-6 and TRBJ2-2, with D tentatively TRBD1 (5 bases). Per germline, CDR1 SGHVS and CDR2 FNYEAQ. With 2 bases removed from V and 7 bases from J, the gap between germline ends came to 14 bases. The CDR3 length is 15 residues. DNA for the CDR3: TGTGCCAGCAGCTTACAGTTGCAGGGCGGCGGGGAGCTGTTTTTT. Residues: CASSLQLQGGGELFF.

The V call is TRBV5-1, the J call TRBJ2-3; D is perhaps TRBD1 (6 bases). Trimming took 4 bases from V and 4 from J, leaving 16 bases between them. Per the germline V gene, CDR1 is SGHRS and CDR2 is YFSETQ. CDR3 length: 15 residues. Here the CDR3 reads CASSLPQGNSDTQYF. CDR3 DNA: TGCGCCAGCAGCCTACCACAGGGTAACTCAGATACGCAGTATTTT.

J is TRBJ2-3 and V is TRBV28; 14 bases agree with TRBD2. V shed 6 bases and J 2 bases; nucleotides not matched to a gene: 13. Germline CDR1 MDHEN, CDR2 SYDVKM. The CDR3 is 19 amino acids. CDR3 sequence: CASRGTSGRKAGLTDTQYF. The CDR3 DNA reads TGTGCCAGCAGGGGGACTAGCGGGAGAAAAGCTGGGCTCACAGATACGCAGTATTTT.

CDR3 sequence reads: CASTPRGISYEQYF. CDR3 nucleotide sequence: TGTGCCAGCACCCCAAGGGGGATCTCCTACGAGCAGTACTTC. The genes are TRBV6-2 or TRBV6-3 and TRBJ2-7; D might be TRBD1 (6 bases). The germline V gene encodes CDR1 MNHEY and CDR2 SVGEGT. Between the trimmed V and J ends, which lost 7 bases and 0 bases, there was a span of 13 bases. The CDR3 contains 14 residues.

This clonotype was picked up many times. V usage is TRBV5-1 and J usage is TRBJ2-5; D may be TRBD2 (5 bases). The CDR3 covers 13 residues. CDR1 is SGHRS and CDR2 is YFSETQ in the germline V gene. Trimming cost V 8 bases and J 5 bases, with 16 bases left between them. CDR3 nucleotide sequence: TGCGCCAGGCCGGAGGCGGCAAATGAGACCCAGTACTTC. Translating it yields CARPEAANETQYF.

The table lists this clonotype with a few counts. The chain carries TRBV4-1 and TRBJ2-7; 7 bases fit TRBD2. V trimming: 0 bases; J trimming: 1 base; junction bases outside the gene matches: 6. CDR1 and CDR2 from the germline V gene are MGHRA and YSYEKL. CDR3 size: 16 residues. The CDR3 DNA sequence: TGCGCCAGCAGCCAAGATCGTCCTAGCGGATCCTACGAGCAGTACTTC. Residues: CASSQDRPSGSYEQYF.

This clonotype was detected many times. The chain employs TRBV5-4 and TRBJ2-3, with a possible D match to TRBD1 (7 bases). Germline V gene data show CDR1 as SGHNT and CDR2 as YYREEE (reference sequence). This CDR3 contains 15 residues. V lost 4 bases, J lost 5 bases, and 17 bases lay in between. The CDR3 region has the DNA TGTGCCAGCAGCCTGGGACTCGCAGGGGGAGATACGCAGTATTTT. It encodes CASSLGLAGGDTQYF.

The chain uses TRBV6-1 and TRBJ1-2; no reliable D call. This CDR3 region has 12 residues. The germline V and J ends were trimmed by 1 base and 8 bases, with 8 bases remaining between them. Germline-derived CDR1 and CDR2 are MNHNS and SASEGT. Written as DNA, the CDR3 is TGTGCCAGCAGTGAAGAAGGACTCGGCTACACCTTC. Encoded protein: CASSEEGLGYTF.